The 4 T cell receptor beta chains presented below share a single source sample, sequenced in a study of blood T cell repertoires in COVID-19. Generated by immunoSEQ multiplex PCR, the TCRdb table keeps only in-frame clones and is missing some. Of roughly 450,000 clones in the sample, about 92% are singletons; the top ten hold about 0.63%. The material sequenced was PBMCs or T cells enriched from blood (not recorded which). The receptors originated from a man between 18 and 35 years old who had recovered from COVID-19.

V is TRBV5-4 and J is TRBJ1-4; no definite D call. With 5 bases removed from V and 3 bases from J, the gap between germline ends came to 17 bases. The CDR3 consists of 16 residues. Germline CDR1 and CDR2: SGHNT and YYREEE (reference sequence). This CDR3 reads CASSRNDGDSNEKLFF. CDR3 in DNA: TGTGCCAGCAGTAGAAATGACGGAGATTCTAATGAAAAACTGTTTTTT.

This clone is a singleton in its sample. The chain links TRBV30 to TRBJ1-1; D may be TRBD1 (5 bases). Trimming stripped 0 bases from V and 6 bases from J, with 8 bases between. This CDR3 is built from 12 residues. Germline-derived CDR1 and CDR2 are GTSNPN and SVGIG (reference sequence). CDR3 nucleotides: TGTGCCTGGAGTGTACGGGGGGCTGAAGCTTTCTTT. It is translated as CAWSVRGAEAFF.

V is TRBV29-1 and J is TRBJ2-1; D is perhaps TRBD1 (6 bases). Trimming removed 3 bases from V and 0 bases from J, with 15 bases in between. The CDR3 runs 16 residues. CDR1 is SQVTM and CDR2 is ANQGSEA in the germline V gene. The CDR3 reads CSVDPPQGPSYNEQFF. The DNA of the CDR3 is TGCAGCGTTGACCCTCCCCAGGGGCCCTCCTACAATGAGCAGTTCTTC.

As DNA, the CDR3 is TGCGCCAGCAGCCTGGGGGACGGGAGGGCCATCAATGAGCAGTTCTTC. This codes for CASSLGDGRAINEQFF. V gene TRBV4-1 combines with J gene TRBJ2-1; 8 positions match TRBD2. CDR1 is MGHRA, CDR2 YSYEKL, per germline. Trimming took 4 bases from V and 6 from J; bases not matched to a gene: 11. CDR3 length: 16 amino acids.